Shown below are 2 T cell receptor beta chains from a single sample sequenced in a study of blood T cell repertoires in COVID-19. Using immunoSEQ multiplex PCR, the repertoire was profiled, and TCRdb retains in-frame clones only, with some absent. The data show about 400,000 clones, approximately 88% seen once. The sequenced sample was PBMCs or T cells enriched from blood (not recorded which). These receptors all come from a woman in her forties with acute COVID-19.

The J gene is TRBJ1-2, the V gene TRBV5-4, with TRBD1 matching over 9 bases. The V segment lost 4 bases and the J segment 3 bases; nucleotides outside the gene matches: 13. CDR3 length equals 17 residues. Germline loops: CDR1 SGHNT, CDR2 YYREEE (reference sequence). CDR3 bases: TGTGCCAGCAGCCCCCCCGACAGGGGGTGGTTACACTATGGCTACACCTTC. As protein: CASSPPDRGWLHYGYTF.

V usage is TRBV30 and J usage is TRBJ2-1; 11 bases are a match to TRBD2. The J segment lost 7 bases and the V segment lost 3 bases, leaving 5 bases of the junction unmatched. CDR3 length equals 14 residues. Germline assignment: CDR1 GTSNPN and CDR2 SVGIG (reference sequence). The CDR3 loop reads CAWSISGGVNEQFF. For the CDR3, the DNA is TGTGCCTGGAGCATTAGCGGGGGGGTGAATGAGCAGTTCTTC.